The clone carrying this T cell receptor (beta chain) was detected only a few times. In germline, CDR1 is DFQATT, CDR2 SNEGSKA (reference sequence). The CDR3 is made up of 13 amino acids. The V end was cut by 0 bases, the J end by 3 bases, with 8 bases between. For the second PCR, which ran for about 6 to 11 cycles, a sample-barcoded 5' primer and a J-beta primer mix were used. TCRdb ran MiXCR on the 5' RACE reads and lists one entry per CDR3 protein. The sample consists of 1.5 million or so distinct CDR3 sequences, approximately 39% of them appearing once. The sample originates from a study of blood T cells in healthy people across ages.

The chain employs TRBV20-1 and TRBJ1-2; D is unresolved. Sequenced: blood. The TCR sequence derives from a woman aged 18-30 years in good health. The CDR3 here is CSAREDRHYGYTF. CDR3 sequence (DNA): TGCAGTGCTAGAGAGGACCGGCACTATGGCTACACCTTC.